The 18 T cell receptor beta chains below come from one sample, sequenced in a study of blood T cell repertoires in COVID-19. The table came from immunoSEQ multiplex PCR; TCRdb's copy has only in-frame clones and leaves some out. The table has some 200,000 clones, 89% seen once; the top ten hold 4% to 6%. Sequencing was performed on peripheral blood. Receptors originate from a woman aged 40-49 years with acute or convalescent COVID-19.

As DNA, the CDR3 is TGTGCCAGCAGCCGATATCGGGACAGGGACCAAGAGACCCAGTACTTC. It is translated as CASSRYRDRDQETQYF. The chain joins TRBV3-1 (or the pseudogene TRBV3-2) to TRBJ2-5; 9 bases are a match to TRBD1. CDR1 and CDR2 (germline): LGHDT, YNNKEL (reference sequence). This CDR3 region has 16 residues. V gave up 4 bases and J gave up 0 bases; unmatched junction bases: 6.

V and J are TRBV6-5 and TRBJ1-1; 7 positions agree with TRBD1. CDR1 MNHEY and CDR2 SVGAGI come from the germline V gene. The V gene end was trimmed by 10 bases and the J gene end by 2 bases; junction bases not matched to a gene: 10. CDR3 size: 14 residues. CDR3 sequence reads: CATLPGQRNTEAFF. For the CDR3, the DNA is TGTGCCACCCTGCCGGGACAGAGAAACACTGAAGCTTTCTTT.

V usage is TRBV27 and J usage is TRBJ1-1; no firm D call. Germline CDR1 MNHEY, CDR2 SMNVEV (reference sequence). The CDR3 is 15 residues long. V was pared by 0 bases and J by 0 bases, with 8 bases between. The CDR3 sequence: CASSLSQVLNTEAFF. The CDR3 DNA reads TGTGCCAGCAGTTTATCTCAGGTTTTGAACACTGAAGCTTTCTTT.

This clone was counted ten times or more. V gene TRBV6-4 combines with J gene TRBJ1-1, with TRBD1 identical over 9 bases. The CDR3 extends over 13 amino acids. The V segment lost 5 bases and the J segment 7 bases; nucleotides outside the gene matches: 5. Germline V gene data show CDR1 as MRHNA and CDR2 as SNTAGT. CDR3 protein: CASSTKDRGEAFF. The CDR3 DNA follows: TGTGCCAGCAGTACCAAGGACAGGGGTGAAGCTTTCTTT.

The V call is TRBV9, the J call TRBJ1-6; the match to TRBD1 covers 7 bases. The germline V gene has CDR1 SGDLS and CDR2 YYNGEE. With V trimmed by 4 bases and J by 0 bases, 13 bases remained unmatched. This CDR3 region has 19 residues. In DNA, the CDR3 is TGTGCCAGCAGCCTGGGAGGATACAGGGGAAGCTCCTATAATTCACCCCTCCACTTT. It encodes CASSLGGYRGSSYNSPLHF.

V is TRBV7-6 and J is TRBJ1-2; D gene unclear. The germline gives CDR1 SGHVS, CDR2 FNYEAQ. The CDR3 has 15 amino acids. Trimming stripped 5 bases from V and 4 bases from J, with 17 bases between. The CDR3 sequence: CASSPRPGSGYGYTF. CDR3 nucleotides: TGTGCCAGCAGCCCCCGCCCCGGTTCGGGCTATGGCTACACCTTC.

This clone occurred once. The rearrangement joins TRBV5-1 to TRBJ2-5, with 10 bases fitting TRBD2. The ends lost 1 base at V and 3 bases at J; junction bases unmatched: 18. Germline CDR1 is SGHRS and CDR2 is YFSETQ. The CDR3 covers 20 residues. CDR3 region: CASSLPSGRLAGSPKETQYF. DNA of the CDR3: TGCGCCAGCAGCTTGCCCTCTGGACGACTAGCGGGCTCGCCTAAAGAGACCCAGTACTTC.

The chain links TRBV30 to TRBJ2-5, with 8 nucleotides matching TRBD1. CDR1 GTSNPN and CDR2 SVGIG come from the germline V gene (reference sequence). The CDR3 is made up of 16 amino acids. V lost 0 bases and J lost 1; bases outside the gene matches: 7. CDR3 protein: CAWSVGQGAFQETQYF. As DNA, the CDR3 is TGTGCCTGGAGTGTTGGGCAGGGGGCGTTCCAAGAGACCCAGTACTTC.

The V gene is TRBV27, the J gene TRBJ1-6; 9 nucleotides agree with TRBD1. V shed 3 bases, J shed 9 bases, and the junction held 12 bases outside the gene matches. This CDR3 contains 17 residues. The germline V gene has CDR1 MNHEY and CDR2 SMNVEV (reference sequence). CDR3 in DNA: TGTGCCAGCAGTTTGTGGACAGGGGAAGGTTTGGGTTCACCCCTCCACTTT. Translated, it gives CASSLWTGEGLGSPLHF.

This clone was counted once. The chain joins TRBV19 to TRBJ1-5; 8 positions agree with TRBD1. Germline CDR1 is LNHDA and CDR2 is SQIVND (reference sequence). The CDR3 has 12 residues. The J segment lost 7 bases and the V segment lost 10 bases, leaving 6 bases of the junction unmatched. This CDR3 is CATGQEGQPQHF. CDR3 nucleotides: TGTGCCACGGGACAGGAGGGACAGCCCCAGCATTTT.

The CDR3 loop reads CATQEDPTNEKLFF. Written as DNA, the CDR3 is TGTGCCACCCAGGAGGACCCAACTAATGAAAAACTGTTTTTT. The chain links TRBV6-5 to TRBJ1-4; D unresolved. The V end lost 10 bases, the J end lost 0 bases, and 12 bases lay between the germline ends. Germline loops: CDR1 MNHEY, CDR2 SVGAGI. CDR3 length: 14 amino acids.

The chain links TRBV2 to TRBJ1-2; 7 nucleotides agree with TRBD1. Unmatched junction bases numbered 5, after V lost 6 bases and J lost 4 bases. Looked up from germline, CDR1 is SNHLY and CDR2 is FYNNEI. The CDR3 runs 13 residues. The CDR3: CASSGQESYGYTF. The CDR3 DNA sequence: TGTGCCAGCAGCGGACAGGAGAGCTATGGCTACACCTTC.

V is TRBV5-1 and J is TRBJ1-6; the D gene is possibly TRBD1 (6 bases). V gave up 4 bases and J gave up 6 bases, with 11 bases separating them. Germline V CDR1 and CDR2: SGHRS, YFSETQ. The CDR3 is made up of 14 amino acids. CDR3 amino acids: CASSGGGANSPLHF. The CDR3, as DNA: TGCGCCAGCAGCGGTGGGGGGGCTAATTCACCCCTCCACTTT.

CDR3: CASSLDLGTSGGGEQFF. CDR3 nucleotide sequence: TGTGCCAGCAGCTTAGATCTAGGGACTAGCGGGGGGGGTGAGCAGTTCTTC. The chain carries TRBV11-2 and TRBJ2-1, with 16 bases lining up with TRBD2. The CDR3 is made up of 17 amino acids. Trimming at V came to 0 bases and at J to 9 bases, leaving 5 bases not matched to a gene. The germline V gene has CDR1 SGHAT and CDR2 FQNNGV.

V gene TRBV4-1 combines with J gene TRBJ1-1; 8 nucleotides line up with TRBD1. V lost 3 bases and J lost 7; bases outside the gene matches: 10. Germline assignment: CDR1 MGHRA and CDR2 YSYEKL. This CDR3 contains 15 residues. The CDR3 DNA follows: TGCGCCAGCAGCCAGAAACAGGGGGTGGTTGGTGAAGCTTTCTTT. It encodes CASSQKQGVVGEAFF.

V usage is TRBV2 and J usage is TRBJ1-2; TRBD1 is a possible D gene (5 bases). Germline V gene sequence: CDR1 SNHLY, CDR2 FYNNEI. CDR3 length: 13 amino acids. Deletions cut 8 bases from V and 2 bases from J, with 12 bases between. The CDR3 sequence: CASVLRANYGYTF. The CDR3 DNA follows: TGTGCCAGCGTACTCAGGGCGAACTATGGCTACACCTTC.

This clone was detected once. The DNA of the CDR3 is TGTGCCAGCAGCGAAACAACAGGGGGAGGTTCACCCCTCCACTTT. Translation: CASSETTGGGSPLHF. This rearrangement joins TRBV11-2 to TRBJ1-6; TRBD1 agrees at 8 bases. This CDR3 comprises 15 residues. Germline lookup yields CDR1 SGHAT and CDR2 FQNNGV. J gave up 9 bases and V 5 bases, and 9 bases lay outside the gene matches.

The V gene is TRBV5-1, the J gene TRBJ1-2, with D tentatively TRBD1 (5 bases). The CDR3 covers 14 residues. Trimming stripped 4 bases from V and 7 bases from J, with 17 bases between. CDR1 SGHRS and CDR2 YFSETQ come from the germline V gene. The CDR3 DNA follows: TGCGCCAGCAGCCCTGTCCAGGGCTTGTCTGGCTACACCTTC. Translated: CASSPVQGLSGYTF.